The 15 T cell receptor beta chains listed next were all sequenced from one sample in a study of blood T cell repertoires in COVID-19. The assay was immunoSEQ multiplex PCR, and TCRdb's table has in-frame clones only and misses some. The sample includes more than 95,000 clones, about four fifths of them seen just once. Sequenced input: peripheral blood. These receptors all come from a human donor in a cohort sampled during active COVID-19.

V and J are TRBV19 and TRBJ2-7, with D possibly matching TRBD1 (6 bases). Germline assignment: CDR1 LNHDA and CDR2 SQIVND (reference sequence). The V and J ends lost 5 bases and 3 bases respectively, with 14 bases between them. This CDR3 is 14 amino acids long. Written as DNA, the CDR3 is TGTGCCAGTAGTTTCTCCGGGACAATCTACGAGCAGTACTTC. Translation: CASSFSGTIYEQYF.

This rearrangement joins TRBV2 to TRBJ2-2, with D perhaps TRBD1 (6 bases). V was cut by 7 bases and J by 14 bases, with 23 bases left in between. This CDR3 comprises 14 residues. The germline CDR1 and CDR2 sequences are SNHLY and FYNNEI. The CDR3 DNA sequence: TGTGCCAGCAACTTAGATGCTGGGGCAGGGGTCCTGTTTTTT. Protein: CASNLDAGAGVLFF.

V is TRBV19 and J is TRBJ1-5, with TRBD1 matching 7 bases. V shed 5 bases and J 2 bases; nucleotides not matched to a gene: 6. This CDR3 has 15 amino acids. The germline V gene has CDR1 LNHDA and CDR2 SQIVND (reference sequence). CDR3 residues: CASSQTGVGNQPQHF. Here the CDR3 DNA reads TGTGCCAGTAGTCAAACAGGGGTTGGCAATCAGCCCCAGCATTTT.

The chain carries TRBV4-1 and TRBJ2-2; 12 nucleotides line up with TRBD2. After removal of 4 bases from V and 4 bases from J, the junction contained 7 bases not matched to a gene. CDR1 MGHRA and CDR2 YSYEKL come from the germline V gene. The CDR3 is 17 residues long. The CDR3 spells CASSPRGTSGLTGELFF. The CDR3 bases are TGCGCCAGCAGCCCAAGGGGGACTAGCGGGCTCACCGGGGAGCTGTTTTTT.

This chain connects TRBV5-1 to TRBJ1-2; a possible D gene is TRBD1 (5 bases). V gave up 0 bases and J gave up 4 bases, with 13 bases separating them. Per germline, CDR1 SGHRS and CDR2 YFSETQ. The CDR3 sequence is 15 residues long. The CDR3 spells CASSLAGRVSYGYTF. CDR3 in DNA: TGCGCCAGCAGCTTGGCCGGCAGGGTGAGCTATGGCTACACCTTC.

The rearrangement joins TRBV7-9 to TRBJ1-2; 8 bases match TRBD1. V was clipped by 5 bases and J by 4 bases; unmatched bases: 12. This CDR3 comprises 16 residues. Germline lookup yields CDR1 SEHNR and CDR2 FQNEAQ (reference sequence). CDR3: CASSNPPGQGSYGYTF. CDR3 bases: TGTGCCAGCAGCAACCCCCCCGGACAGGGCTCCTATGGCTACACCTTC.

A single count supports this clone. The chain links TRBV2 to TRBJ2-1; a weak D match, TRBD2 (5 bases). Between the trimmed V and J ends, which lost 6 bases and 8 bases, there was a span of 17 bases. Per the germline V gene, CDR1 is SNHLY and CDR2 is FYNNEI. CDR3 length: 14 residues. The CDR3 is CASSVEGGGYEQFF. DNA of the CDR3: TGTGCCAGCAGCGTAGAGGGTGGCGGTTATGAGCAGTTCTTC.

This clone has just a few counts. The CDR3 protein is CASSQGQIMNTEAFF. The CDR3 DNA reads TGTGCCAGCAGCCAAGGACAGATTATGAACACTGAAGCTTTCTTT. The chain uses TRBV3-1 (or the pseudogene TRBV3-2) and TRBJ1-1; perhaps TRBD1 as D (5 bases). The CDR3 spans 15 residues. V was trimmed by 1 base and J by 0 bases, leaving 9 bases between them. Germline lookup yields CDR1 LGHDT and CDR2 YNNKEL (reference sequence).

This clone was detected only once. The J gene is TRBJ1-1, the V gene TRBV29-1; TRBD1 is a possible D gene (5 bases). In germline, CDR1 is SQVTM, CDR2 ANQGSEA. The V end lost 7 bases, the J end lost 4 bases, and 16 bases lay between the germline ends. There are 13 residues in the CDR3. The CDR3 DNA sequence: TGCAGCGGGTCCGCGGGAGGGGTCACTGAAGCTTTCTTT. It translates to CSGSAGGVTEAFF.

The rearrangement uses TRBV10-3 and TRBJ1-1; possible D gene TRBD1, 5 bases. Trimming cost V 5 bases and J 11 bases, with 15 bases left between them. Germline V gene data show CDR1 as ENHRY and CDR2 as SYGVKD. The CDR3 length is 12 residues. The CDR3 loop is CAISWLGGNAFF. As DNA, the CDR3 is TGTGCCATCAGTTGGTTGGGGGGGAATGCTTTCTTT.

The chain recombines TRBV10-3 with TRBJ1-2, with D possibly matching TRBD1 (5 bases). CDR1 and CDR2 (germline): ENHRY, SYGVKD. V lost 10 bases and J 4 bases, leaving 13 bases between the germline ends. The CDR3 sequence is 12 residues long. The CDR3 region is CATGGEGYGYTF. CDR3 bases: TGTGCCACGGGGGGGGAGGGCTATGGCTACACCTTC.

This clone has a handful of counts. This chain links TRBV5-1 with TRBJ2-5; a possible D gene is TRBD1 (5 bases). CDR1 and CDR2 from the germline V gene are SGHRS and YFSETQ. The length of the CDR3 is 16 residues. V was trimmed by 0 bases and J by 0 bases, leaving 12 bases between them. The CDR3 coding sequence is TGCGCCAGCAGCTTGGGTCCTTCGACAGACCAAGAGACCCAGTACTTC. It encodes CASSLGPSTDQETQYF.

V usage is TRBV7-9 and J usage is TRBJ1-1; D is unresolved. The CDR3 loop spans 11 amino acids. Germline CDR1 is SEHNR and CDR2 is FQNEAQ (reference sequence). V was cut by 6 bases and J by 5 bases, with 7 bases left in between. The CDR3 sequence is CASSGATEAFF. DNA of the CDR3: TGTGCCAGCAGTGGAGCGACTGAAGCTTTCTTT.

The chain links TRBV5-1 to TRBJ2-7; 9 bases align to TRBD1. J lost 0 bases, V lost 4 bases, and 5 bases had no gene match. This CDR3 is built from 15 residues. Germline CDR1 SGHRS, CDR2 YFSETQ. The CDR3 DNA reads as TGCGCCAGCAGCGCCGGGACAGGGAGCTCCTACGAGCAGTACTTC. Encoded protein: CASSAGTGSSYEQYF. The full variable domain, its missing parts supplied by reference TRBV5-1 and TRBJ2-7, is KAGVTQTPRYLIKTRGQQVTLSCSPISGHRSVSWYQQTPGQGLQFLFEYFSETQRNKGNFPGRFSGRQFSNSRSEMNVSTLELGDSALYLCASSAGTGSSYEQYFGPGTRLTVT.

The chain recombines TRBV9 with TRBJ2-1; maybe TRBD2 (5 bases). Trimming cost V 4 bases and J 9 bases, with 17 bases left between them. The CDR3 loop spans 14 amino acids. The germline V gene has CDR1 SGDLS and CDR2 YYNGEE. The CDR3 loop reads CASSIGVSGGEQFF. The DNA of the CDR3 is TGTGCCAGCAGCATCGGCGTCTCTGGAGGTGAGCAGTTCTTC. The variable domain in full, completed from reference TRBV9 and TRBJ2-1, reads DSGVTQTPKHLITATGQRVTLRCSPRSGDLSVYWYQQSLDQGLQFLIQYYNGEERAKGNILERFSAQQFPDLHSELNLSSLELGDSALYFCASSIGVSGGEQFFGPGTRLTVL.